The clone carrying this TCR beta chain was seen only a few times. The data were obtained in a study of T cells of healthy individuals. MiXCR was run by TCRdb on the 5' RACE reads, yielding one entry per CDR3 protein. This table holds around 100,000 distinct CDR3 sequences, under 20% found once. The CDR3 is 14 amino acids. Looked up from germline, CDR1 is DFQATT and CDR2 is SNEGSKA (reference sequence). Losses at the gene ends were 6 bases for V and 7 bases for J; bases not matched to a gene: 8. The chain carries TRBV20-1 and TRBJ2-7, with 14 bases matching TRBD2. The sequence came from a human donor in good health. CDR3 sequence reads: CSAKGLAGVIEQYF. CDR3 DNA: TGCAGTGCAAAGGGACTAGCGGGAGTCATAGAGCAGTACTTC.